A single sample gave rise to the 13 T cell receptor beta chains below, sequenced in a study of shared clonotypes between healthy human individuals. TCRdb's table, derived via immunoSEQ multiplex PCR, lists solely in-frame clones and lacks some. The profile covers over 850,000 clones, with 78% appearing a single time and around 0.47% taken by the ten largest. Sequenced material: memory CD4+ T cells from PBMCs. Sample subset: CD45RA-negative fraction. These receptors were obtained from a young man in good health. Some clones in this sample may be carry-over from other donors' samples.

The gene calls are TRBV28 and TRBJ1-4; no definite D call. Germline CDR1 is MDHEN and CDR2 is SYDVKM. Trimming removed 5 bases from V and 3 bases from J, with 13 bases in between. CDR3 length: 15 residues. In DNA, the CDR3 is TGTGCCAGCAGTCCCGGACCGGGATCTAATGAAAAACTGTTTTTT. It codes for CASSPGPGSNEKLFF.

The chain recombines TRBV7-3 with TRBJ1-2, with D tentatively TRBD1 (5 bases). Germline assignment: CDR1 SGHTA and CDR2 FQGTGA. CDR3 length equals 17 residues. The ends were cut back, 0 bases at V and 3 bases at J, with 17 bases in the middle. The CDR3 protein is CASSLTGTAPTYYGYTF. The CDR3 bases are TGTGCCAGCAGCTTAACTGGGACGGCTCCCACTTACTATGGCTACACCTTC.

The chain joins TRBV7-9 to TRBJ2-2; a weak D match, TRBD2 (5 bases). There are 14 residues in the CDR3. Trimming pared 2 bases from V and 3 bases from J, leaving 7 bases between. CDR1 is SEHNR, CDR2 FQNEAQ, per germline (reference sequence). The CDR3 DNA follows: TGTGCCAGCAGCTTAACTAGTTACACCGGGGAGCTGTTTTTT. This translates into CASSLTSYTGELFF.

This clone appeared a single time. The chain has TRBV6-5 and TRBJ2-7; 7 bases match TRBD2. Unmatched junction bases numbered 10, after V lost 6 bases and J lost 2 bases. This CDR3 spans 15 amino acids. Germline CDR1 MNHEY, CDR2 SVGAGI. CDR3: CASSQGAGRTYEQYF. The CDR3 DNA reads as TGTGCCAGCAGCCAAGGAGCGGGACGCACCTACGAGCAGTACTTC.

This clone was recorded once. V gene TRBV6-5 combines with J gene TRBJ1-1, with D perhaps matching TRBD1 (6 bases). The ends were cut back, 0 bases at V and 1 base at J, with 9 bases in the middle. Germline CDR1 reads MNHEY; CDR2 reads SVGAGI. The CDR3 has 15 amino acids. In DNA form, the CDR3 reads TGTGCCAGCAGTTACTCGGGGGCGGGGAACACTGAAGCTTTCTTT. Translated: CASSYSGAGNTEAFF.

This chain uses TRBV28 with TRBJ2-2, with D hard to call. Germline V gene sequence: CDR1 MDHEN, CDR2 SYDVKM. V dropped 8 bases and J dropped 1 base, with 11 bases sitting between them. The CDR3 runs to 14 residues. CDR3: CASLVSLNTGELFF. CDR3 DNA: TGTGCCAGCTTGGTCAGTTTGAACACCGGGGAGCTGTTTTTT.

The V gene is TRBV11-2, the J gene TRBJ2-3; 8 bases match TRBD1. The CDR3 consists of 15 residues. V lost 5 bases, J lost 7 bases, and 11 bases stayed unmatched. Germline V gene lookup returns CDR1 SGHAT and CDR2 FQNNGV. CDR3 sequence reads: CASSKQGVKRNTQYF. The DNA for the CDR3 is TGTGCCAGCAGCAAACAGGGGGTTAAAAGAAATACGCAGTATTTT.

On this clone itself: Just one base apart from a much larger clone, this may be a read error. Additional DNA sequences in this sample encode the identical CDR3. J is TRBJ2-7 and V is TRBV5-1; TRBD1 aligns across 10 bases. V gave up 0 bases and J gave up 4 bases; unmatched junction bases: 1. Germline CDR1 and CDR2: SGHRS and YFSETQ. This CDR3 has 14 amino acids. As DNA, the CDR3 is TGCGCCAGCAGCTTGGGGACAGGGGGGTACGAGCAGTACTTC. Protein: CASSLGTGGYEQYF.

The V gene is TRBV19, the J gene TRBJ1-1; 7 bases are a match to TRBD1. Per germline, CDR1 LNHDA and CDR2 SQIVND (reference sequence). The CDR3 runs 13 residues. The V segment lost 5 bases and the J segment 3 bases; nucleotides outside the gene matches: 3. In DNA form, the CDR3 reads TGTGCCAGTAGTTGGGACAGACACACTGAAGCTTTCTTT. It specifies CASSWDRHTEAFF.

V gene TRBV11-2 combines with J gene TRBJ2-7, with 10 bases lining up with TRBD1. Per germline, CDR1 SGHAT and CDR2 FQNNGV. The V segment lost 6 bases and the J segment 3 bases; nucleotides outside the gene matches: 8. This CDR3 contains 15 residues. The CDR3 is CASRAGTGDNYEQYF. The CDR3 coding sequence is TGTGCCAGCAGGGCCGGGACAGGGGACAACTACGAGCAGTACTTC.

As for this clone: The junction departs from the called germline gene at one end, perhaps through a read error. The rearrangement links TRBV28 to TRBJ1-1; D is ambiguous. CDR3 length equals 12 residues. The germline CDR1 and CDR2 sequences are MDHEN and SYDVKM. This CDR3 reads CASSPTNTETFF. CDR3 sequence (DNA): TGTGCCAGCAGTCCGACGAACACTGAAACTTTCTTT. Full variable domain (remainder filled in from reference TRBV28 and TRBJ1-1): DVKVTQSSRYLVKRTGEKVFLECVQDMDHENMFWYRQDPGLGLRLIYFSYDVKMKEKGDIPEGYSVSREKKERFSLILESASTNQTSMYLCASSPTNTETFFGQGTRLTVV.

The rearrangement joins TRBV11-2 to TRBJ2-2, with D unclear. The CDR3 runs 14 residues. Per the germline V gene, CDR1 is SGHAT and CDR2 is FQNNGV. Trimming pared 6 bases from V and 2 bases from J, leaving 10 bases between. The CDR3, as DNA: TGTGCCAGCAGAACTAAATTTAACACCGGGGAGCTGTTTTTT. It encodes CASRTKFNTGELFF.

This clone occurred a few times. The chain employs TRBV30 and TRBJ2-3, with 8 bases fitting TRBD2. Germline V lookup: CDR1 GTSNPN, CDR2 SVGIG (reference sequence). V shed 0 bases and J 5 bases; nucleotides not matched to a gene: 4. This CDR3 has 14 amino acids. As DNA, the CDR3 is TGTGCCTGGAGTGTTGGGCTAGCGGGAGATACGCAGTATTTT. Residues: CAWSVGLAGDTQYF.